Listed below are T cell receptor beta chains from one sample, sequenced in a study of early T cells in non-severe SARS-CoV-2 infection. In TCRdb, the 5' RACE reads were re-called with MiXCR into one record per CDR3 protein. This table has about 53,000 distinct CDR3 sequences, 12% appearing once. The sequenced sample was whole blood, obtained at baseline. The receptors originated from an adult who was a healthcare worker with PCR-confirmed SARS-CoV-2 infection or an uninfected control (not recorded which). Each CDR3 is given with its conserved first and last residue. Each record gives: clone size, V gene, J gene, CDR3 length, D gene, CDR3 protein, CDR3 DNA. D genes are given only for firm matches. Clone size is given for some rows only: seen once, a few or many times, or a class if the clone is expanded.

few	TRBV7-3	TRBJ1-1	15	.	CASSLQVAGSTEAFF	TGTGCCAGCAGCTTGCAAGTTGCGGGGAGCACTGAAGCTTTCTTT
.	TRBV6-5	TRBJ2-2	13	TRBD2	CASSRLAPGELFF	TGTGCCAGCAGCCGACTAGCCCCCGGGGAGCTGTTTTTT
few	TRBV7-6	TRBJ2-7	17	TRBD2	CASSDPGLAGGSYEQYF	TGTGCCAGCAGCGACCCGGGACTAGCGGGAGGATCCTACGAGCAGTACTTC
.	TRBV14	TRBJ2-1	16	TRBD2	CASSQDTLAGVHEQFF	TGTGCCAGCAGCCAAGATACACTAGCGGGAGTGCATGAGCAGTTCTTC
.	TRBV4-1	TRBJ2-7	18	.	CASSQEPRKRAENDEQYF	TGCGCCAGCAGCCAAGAACCACGAAAGCGGGCGGAGAACGACGAGCAGTACTTC
few	TRBV7-2	TRBJ2-7	13	.	CASSLGQSREQYF	TGTGCCAGCAGCTTGGGACAATCGCGCGAGCAGTACTTC
few	TRBV12-3/TRBV12-4	TRBJ2-1	14	TRBD2	CATFGLAANNEQFF	TGTGCCACCTTTGGACTAGCGGCCAACAATGAGCAGTTCTTC
.	TRBV27	TRBJ2-1	15	.	CASMLGQRGGNEQFF	TGTGCCAGCATGTTAGGCCAGCGAGGAGGCAATGAGCAGTTCTTC
.	TRBV3-2	TRBJ1-1	16	.	CASSQSPQDFHTEAFF	TGTGCCAGCAGCCAATCCCCACAGGATTTTCACACTGAAGCTTTCTTT
few	TRBV5-4	TRBJ1-1	16	TRBD1	CASSSLQGAYGTEAFF	TGTGCCAGCAGTTCCTTACAGGGGGCTTATGGGACTGAAGCTTTCTTT
many	TRBV7-6	TRBJ2-2	16	TRBD1	CASSLRTGINTGELFF	TGTGCCAGCAGCTTAAGGACAGGGATAAACACCGGGGAGCTGTTTTTT
.	TRBV7-9	TRBJ1-1	15	.	CASSLLGGHTTEAFF	TGTGCCAGCAGCTTATTAGGGGGGCATACCACTGAAGCTTTCTTT
.	TRBV29-1	TRBJ1-1	15	TRBD1	CSVEDRGLGNTEAFF	TGCAGCGTTGAGGACAGGGGGTTAGGGAACACTGAAGCTTTCTTT
many	TRBV7-3	TRBJ2-7	15	TRBD1	CASSLTPGGMYEQYF	TGTGCCAGCAGCTTAACTCCAGGGGGCATGTACGAGCAGTACTTC
few	TRBV5-1	TRBJ2-6	19	.	CASSLDGTRKGTGANVLTF	TGCGCCAGCAGCTTGGACGGGACCCGCAAAGGCACTGGGGCCAACGTCCTGACTTTC
.	TRBV20-1	TRBJ2-3	14	.	CSARDGAHTDTQYF	TGCAGTGCTAGAGACGGGGCCCACACAGATACGCAGTATTTT
.	TRBV7-3	TRBJ2-3	17	TRBD2	CASSRGGGLARTDTQYF	TGTGCCAGCAGCCGAGGGGGAGGACTAGCTCGCACAGATACGCAGTATTTT
many	TRBV9	TRBJ2-3	12	.	CASSVMTDTQYF	TGTGCCAGCAGCGTAATGACAGATACGCAGTATTTT
.	TRBV11-2	TRBJ2-5	15	TRBD2	CASSLGLAGVETQYF	TGTGCCAGCAGCTTAGGCCTAGCGGGAGTAGAGACCCAGTACTTC
.	TRBV5-1	TRBJ2-5	12	.	CASSLVAETQYF	TGCGCCAGCAGCTTGGTCGCCGAGACCCAGTACTTC
.	TRBV12-3/TRBV12-4	TRBJ1-5	14	TRBD1	CASSSGQVNQPQHF	TGTGCCAGCAGTTCCGGACAGGTTAATCAGCCCCAGCATTTT
many	TRBV20-1	TRBJ2-7	15	.	CSASDKRGSSYEQYF	TGCAGTGCCTCCGATAAGCGCGGTAGCTCCTACGAGCAGTACTTC
.	TRBV28	TRBJ2-7	14	.	CASSLASESYEQYF	TGTGCCAGCAGTTTGGCTTCGGAATCCTACGAGCAGTACTTC
.	TRBV14	TRBJ1-1	20	.	CASSQERWSGGAYMNTEAFF	TGTGCCAGCAGCCAAGAGAGGTGGTCTGGAGGGGCCTACATGAACACTGAAGCTTTCTTT
few	TRBV29-1	TRBJ2-1	13	.	CSVDGPGHGEQFF	TGCAGCGTTGATGGGCCTGGCCATGGGGAGCAGTTCTTC
many	TRBV11-2	TRBJ2-7	16	TRBD1	CASSLKIGQDSYEQYF	TGTGCCAGCAGCTTAAAGATTGGACAGGACTCCTACGAGCAGTACTTC
many	TRBV7-2	TRBJ2-3	15	TRBD2	CASSLDAGGTDTQYF	TGTGCCAGCAGCTTAGATGCGGGAGGCACAGATACGCAGTATTTT
many	TRBV6-2/TRBV6-3	TRBJ2-7	16	TRBD2	CASTPFLLAGPYEQYF	TGTGCCAGCACTCCCTTCCTACTAGCGGGGCCCTACGAGCAGTACTTC
.	TRBV7-2	TRBJ2-7	13	.	CASAGTLSYEQYF	TGTGCCAGTGCCGGGACCCTCTCCTACGAGCAGTACTTC
many	TRBV6-2/TRBV6-3	TRBJ2-5	13	.	CASSYGIGETQYF	TGTGCCAGCAGTTATGGGATTGGGGAGACCCAGTACTTC
many	TRBV5-1	TRBJ2-7	15	.	CASSSRGLGSYEQYF	TGCGCCAGCAGCTCGAGGGGACTCGGGTCCTACGAGCAGTACTTC
few	TRBV27	TRBJ2-3	15	.	CASSLGGQLTLTQYF	TGTGCCAGCAGTTTGGGCGGACAGTTAACCTTGACGCAGTATTTT
.	TRBV3-1	TRBJ1-6	12	.	CASSQGRSEVHF	TGTGCCAGCAGCCAGGGTCGGTCGGAAGTCCACTTT
.	TRBV28	TRBJ1-1	16	TRBD1	CASSSAGTAQNTEAFF	TGTGCCAGCAGTTCTGCAGGGACAGCTCAGAACACTGAAGCTTTCTTT
.	TRBV27	TRBJ2-5	14	TRBD1	CASSPRQGGETQYF	TGTGCCAGCAGTCCAAGACAGGGTGGAGAGACCCAGTACTTC
many	TRBV28	TRBJ2-7	11	.	CASSPAYEQYF	TGTGCCAGCAGCCCCGCCTACGAGCAGTACTTC
few	TRBV7-6	TRBJ2-2	13	.	CASSQQNTGELFF	TGTGCCAGCAGCCAACAGAACACCGGGGAGCTGTTTTTT
.	TRBV28	TRBJ1-6	15	.	CASSRAQDGISPLHF	TGTGCCAGCAGTCGGGCGCAGGACGGGATTTCACCCCTCCACTTT
few	TRBV7-8	TRBJ2-5	16	.	CASSTRTGTFSETQYF	TGTGCCAGCAGCACCAGGACGGGGACTTTTTCAGAGACCCAGTACTTC
many	TRBV7-9	TRBJ1-2	13	.	CASSLDGALGYTF	TGTGCCAGCAGCTTAGATGGGGCGCTTGGCTACACCTTC
.	TRBV28	TRBJ2-1	17	.	CASSLSGRRGLINEQFF	TGTGCCAGCAGTTTATCCGGGCGTAGGGGCTTGATCAATGAGCAGTTCTTC
few	TRBV28	TRBJ2-1	14	.	CASRDPTSYNEQFF	TGTGCCAGCAGAGACCCGACCTCCTACAATGAGCAGTTCTTC
many	TRBV28	TRBJ1-5	14	TRBD1	CASNPGQGHQPQHF	TGTGCCAGCAACCCAGGACAGGGTCATCAGCCCCAGCATTTT
many	TRBV7-3	TRBJ2-2	14	TRBD2	CASSLAGNTGELFF	TGTGCCAGCAGCCTAGCGGGAAACACCGGGGAGCTGTTTTTT
few	TRBV28	TRBJ2-1	16	TRBD2	CASSPGGSGTYGEQFF	TGTGCCAGCAGTCCCGGTGGTAGCGGGACTTACGGTGAGCAGTTCTTC